A single sample is the source of the 9 T cell receptor beta chains below, sequenced in a study of control samples from healthy donors and cancer patients. Sequencing was performed with immunoSEQ multiplex PCR; in TCRdb, only in-frame clones are kept and a portion is missing. The sample lists around 130,000 clones; 89% were seen once. Source material: blood. All receptors derive from a man aged 50 to 60 in good health.

The chain combines TRBV6-2 or TRBV6-3 with TRBJ2-1, with TRBD1 identical over 9 bases. Germline V gene data show CDR1 as MNHEY and CDR2 as SVGEGT. The CDR3 runs 18 residues. Trimming at V came to 4 bases and at J to 8 bases, leaving 18 bases not matched to a gene. The CDR3 loop is CASSSIQSGTGKVYEQFF. The CDR3 bases are TGTGCCAGCAGTTCTATCCAGTCCGGGACAGGGAAGGTGTATGAGCAGTTCTTC.

The chain links TRBV4-1 to TRBJ2-4; 7 nucleotides match TRBD1. The CDR3 length is 16 residues. Trimming cost V 5 bases and J 0 bases; bases outside gene matches: 7. Germline V CDR1 and CDR2: MGHRA, YSYEKL. CDR3 region: CASSSPGQLAKNIQYF. CDR3 DNA: TGCGCCAGCAGCTCACCGGGACAGTTAGCCAAAAACATTCAGTACTTC.

V and J are TRBV5-6 and TRBJ2-7; 10 nucleotides line up with TRBD2. The CDR3 has 16 amino acids. V was clipped by 0 bases and J by 0 bases; unmatched bases: 3. The V gene's germline CDR1 is SGHDT and CDR2 YYEEEE. In DNA form, the CDR3 reads TGTGCCAGCAGCTTGGGACTAGCGGGTAGCTCCTACGAGCAGTACTTC. As protein: CASSLGLAGSSYEQYF.

The chain combines TRBV19 with TRBJ1-1, with 12 bases fitting TRBD1. Trimming at V came to 5 bases and at J to 4 bases, leaving 2 bases not matched to a gene. Germline loops: CDR1 LNHDA, CDR2 SQIVND (reference sequence). The CDR3 is 14 amino acids. The CDR3: CASSAGQGATEAFF. The CDR3 DNA reads TGTGCCAGTAGTGCGGGACAGGGGGCCACTGAAGCTTTCTTT.

The genes are TRBV6-5 and TRBJ1-2, with unresolved D. The germline gives CDR1 MNHEY, CDR2 SVGAGI. The CDR3 covers 15 residues. Trimming pared 0 bases from V and 4 bases from J, leaving 12 bases between. This CDR3 reads CASSYSTSVSYGYTF. In DNA, the CDR3 is TGTGCCAGCAGTTACTCCACTTCAGTGAGCTATGGCTACACCTTC.

The chain links TRBV2 to TRBJ1-5; 8 bases fit TRBD1. Germline V CDR1 and CDR2: SNHLY, FYNNEI. The CDR3 consists of 14 residues. V lost 0 bases, J lost 11 bases, and 6 bases stayed unmatched. CDR3 protein: CASSEALRTGTQHF. The CDR3 DNA reads as TGTGCCAGCAGTGAAGCATTGCGGACAGGGACCCAGCATTTT.

The V and J genes are TRBV6-2 or TRBV6-3 and TRBJ1-6, with no clear D. V lost 2 bases and J 8 bases, leaving 1 base between the germline ends. Germline CDR1 is MNHEY and CDR2 is SVGEGT. This CDR3 is built from 11 residues. This CDR3 is CASSYDSPLHF. The CDR3 bases are TGTGCCAGCAGTTACGATTCACCCCTCCACTTT.

The J gene is TRBJ1-6, the V gene TRBV5-8; TRBD1 is a possible D gene (5 bases). V was pared by 5 bases and J by 9 bases, with 15 bases between. The germline V gene has CDR1 SGHTS and CDR2 YDEGEE. There are 14 residues in the CDR3. DNA for the CDR3: TGTGCCAGCAGTTCGACGGTCGGGGCTTCACCCCTCCACTTT. Amino acids: CASSSTVGASPLHF.

The chain couples TRBV19 to TRBJ2-7; 7 bases align to TRBD1. This CDR3 spans 14 amino acids. The junction had 3 bases not matched to a gene; V was cut back by 1 base and J by 3 bases. CDR1 is LNHDA and CDR2 is SQIVND in the germline V gene (reference sequence). The CDR3 sequence is CASSIAAGGYEQYF. The CDR3 DNA reads TGTGCCAGTAGTATAGCGGCAGGGGGCTACGAGCAGTACTTC. Based on the CDR3 plus reference TRBV19 and TRBJ2-7, the full variable domain is DGGITQSPKYLFRKEGQNVTLSCEQNLNHDAMYWYRQDPGQGLRLIYYSQIVNDFQKGDIAEGYSVSREKKESFPLTVTSAQKNPTAFYLCASSIAAGGYEQYFGPGTRLTVT.